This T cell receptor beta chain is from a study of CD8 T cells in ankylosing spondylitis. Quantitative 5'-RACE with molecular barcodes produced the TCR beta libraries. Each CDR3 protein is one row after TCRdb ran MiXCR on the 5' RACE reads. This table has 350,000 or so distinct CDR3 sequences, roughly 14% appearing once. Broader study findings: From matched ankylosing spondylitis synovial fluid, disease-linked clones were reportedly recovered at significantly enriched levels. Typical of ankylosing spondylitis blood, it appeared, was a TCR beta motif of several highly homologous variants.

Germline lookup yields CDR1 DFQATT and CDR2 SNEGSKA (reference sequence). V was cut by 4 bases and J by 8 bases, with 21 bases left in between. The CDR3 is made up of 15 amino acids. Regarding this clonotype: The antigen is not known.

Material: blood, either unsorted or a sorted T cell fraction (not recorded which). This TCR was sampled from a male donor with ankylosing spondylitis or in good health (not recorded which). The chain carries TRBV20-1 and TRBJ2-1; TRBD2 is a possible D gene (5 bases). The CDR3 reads CSATPWTEVFDEQFF. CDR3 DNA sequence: TGCAGTGCTACTCCGTGGACTGAGGTCTTCGATGAGCAGTTCTTC.